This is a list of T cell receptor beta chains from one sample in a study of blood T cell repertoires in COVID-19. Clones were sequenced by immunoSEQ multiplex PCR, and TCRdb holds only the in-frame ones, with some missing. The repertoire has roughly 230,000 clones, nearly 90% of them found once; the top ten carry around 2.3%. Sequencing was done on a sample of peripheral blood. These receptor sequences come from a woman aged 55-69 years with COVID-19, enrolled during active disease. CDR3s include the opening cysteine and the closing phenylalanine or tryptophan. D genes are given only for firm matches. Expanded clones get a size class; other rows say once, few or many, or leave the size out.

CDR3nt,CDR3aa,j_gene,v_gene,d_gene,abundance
TGCGCCAGCACCCCCCTTGGGGGGGGGAACACCGGGGAGCTGTTTTTT,CASTPLGGGNTGELFF,TRBJ2-2,TRBV5-1,TRBD2,.
TGTGCCAGCAGTCCGGTGGGACAGATCAATCAGCCCCAGCATTTT,CASSPVGQINQPQHF,TRBJ1-5,TRBV27,TRBD1,.
TGTGCCAGCAGCCAAAGGACTAGCGTCCTATTCAATGAGCAGTTCTTC,CASSQRTSVLFNEQFF,TRBJ2-1,TRBV3-1/TRBV3-2,TRBD2,.
TGCGCCAGCAGCTCGGGACAGGCAGCTAGGGACACTGAAGCTTTCTTT,CASSSGQAARDTEAFF,TRBJ1-1,TRBV4-1,TRBD1,.
TGTGCCAGCAGCGTTACCAGGAACACCGGGGAGCTGTTTTTT,CASSVTRNTGELFF,TRBJ2-2,TRBV6-2/TRBV6-3,.,.
TGTGCCAGCAGCTTACAGCGGGAAGAGACCCAGTACTTC,CASSLQREETQYF,TRBJ2-5,TRBV7-2,.,.
TGTGCCAGCAGCGGGGGCACAGGGACACATTCACCCCTCCACTTT,CASSGGTGTHSPLHF,TRBJ1-6,TRBV9,.,.
TGCGCCAGCAGCCCGTCTTTGTTGAACACTGAAGCTTTCTTT,CASSPSLLNTEAFF,TRBJ1-1,TRBV5-1,.,.
TGTGCTAGTGGTCCTGGACAGGGGAAGAACACTGAAGCTTTCTTT,CASGPGQGKNTEAFF,TRBJ1-1,TRBV12-5,TRBD1,.
TGTGCCAGTAGTGAAGGACGGGGGAACACTGAAGCTTTCTTT,CASSEGRGNTEAFF,TRBJ1-1,TRBV19,.,once
TGTGCCAGCAGTTATAGCAGGGGCGGCGAGCAGTACTTC,CASSYSRGGEQYF,TRBJ2-7,TRBV6-5,.,.
TGCAGTGCTAGTCACGGGATTGCTAACTATGGCTACACCTTC,CSASHGIANYGYTF,TRBJ1-2,TRBV20-1,.,.
TGTGCCAGCAGCCGGACAGGTTGGGTTGCAAACTATGGCTACACCTTC,CASSRTGWVANYGYTF,TRBJ1-2,TRBV3-1/TRBV3-2,TRBD1,.
TGTGCCAGCAGTTTTCGACAGGGGAACACTGAAGCTTTCTTT,CASSFRQGNTEAFF,TRBJ1-1,TRBV28,TRBD1,.
TGTGCCAGCTCACGCGGACTAGCAGGCACCGGGGAGCTGTTTTTT,CASSRGLAGTGELFF,TRBJ2-2,TRBV18,TRBD2,.
TGTGCCAGCTCACCACCGGACAGACCTAACTATGGCTACACCTTC,CASSPPDRPNYGYTF,TRBJ1-2,TRBV18,.,.
TGTGCCAGCAGCTTAGGGACAGCCCGGAGAGAGAACTTC,CASSLGTARRENF,TRBJ2-7,TRBV7-9,.,few
TGTGCCAGTAGTGGACCGCAGGGGGCGCGTGGCTACACCTTC,CASSGPQGARGYTF,TRBJ1-2,TRBV19,TRBD1,.
TGTGCCAGCAGCTTTGGGGGCCCCAATGAGCAGTTCTTC,CASSFGGPNEQFF,TRBJ2-1,TRBV7-3,.,.
TGTGCCAGCAGCTACAGGGGGCGTGAGGAAAAACTGTTTTTT,CASSYRGREEKLFF,TRBJ1-4,TRBV6-5,TRBD1,.
TGTGCCAGCGACGGCCTAGGGAACACTGAAGCTTTCTTT,CASDGLGNTEAFF,TRBJ1-1,TRBV19,.,.
TGTGCTAGTGCCCCATCCTGGGCGGGGGAGACCCAGTACTTC,CASAPSWAGETQYF,TRBJ2-5,TRBV12-5,.,.
TGCGCCAGCAGCCCGAAACCCTCGGACAGGGGCGGCCCTTTCTATGGCTACACCTTC,CASSPKPSDRGGPFYGYTF,TRBJ1-2,TRBV5-1,TRBD1,.
TGTGCCAGCAGCTCCGGGACAGGGGATTCACCCCTCCACTTT,CASSSGTGDSPLHF,TRBJ1-6,TRBV11-2,TRBD1,once
TGTGCCAGCAGGCCCGGGGGGGGGCGTGAGCAGTACTTC,CASRPGGGREQYF,TRBJ2-7,TRBV12-3/TRBV12-4,TRBD2,.
TGTGCCAGCAGCCTGGACAGGCGGCGGCCCCAGCATTTT,CASSLDRRRPQHF,TRBJ1-5,TRBV7-2,TRBD1,.
TGTGCCAGCAGCCCGGGACAGTCGGGTTCACCCCTCCACTTT,CASSPGQSGSPLHF,TRBJ1-6,TRBV5-6,TRBD1,.
TGTGCCAGCAGCTTGAGGTCCCGGGGGGTTGACACTGAAGCTTTCTTT,CASSLRSRGVDTEAFF,TRBJ1-1,TRBV7-8,.,.
TGCGCCAGCAGCTTGGGGGGCAAGAGCGATGGCTACACCTTC,CASSLGGKSDGYTF,TRBJ1-2,TRBV5-1,.,.
TGTGCCTGGAGTGCCCGCCTGAGGGACAGGGTGAACACTGAAGCTTTCTTT,CAWSARLRDRVNTEAFF,TRBJ1-1,TRBV30,TRBD1,once
TGTGCCATCAGCAACCCGGGACAGCATACCACAGATACGCAGTATTTT,CAISNPGQHTTDTQYF,TRBJ2-3,TRBV10-3,TRBD1,.